The rows below give T cell receptor beta chains drawn from one sample of a study of blood T cell repertoires in COVID-19. The method was immunoSEQ multiplex PCR; TCRdb's version includes in-frame clones alone and lacks a portion of them. This table holds around 230,000 clones, about 86% found once. The material sequenced was peripheral blood. The receptors originated from a woman older than 75 with acute or convalescent COVID-19. The CDR3 runs from the conserved cysteine through the conserved F or W. D genes are given only for firm matches. Size tells how often a clone was seen (once, few, many) or the class of an expanded clone, and some rows leave it out.

V gene: TRBV30
clone size: few
D gene: NA
J gene: TRBJ1-1
CDR3 DNA: TGTGCCTGGAGTGACTACCCAGGGGCGGAGGCTTTCTTT
CDR3 protein: CAWSDYPGAEAFF

V gene: TRBV12-3/TRBV12-4
clone size: once
D gene: NA
J gene: TRBJ2-1
CDR3 DNA: TGTGCCAGCACCAACACCGCGGGCAATGAGCAGTTCTTC
CDR3 protein: CASTNTAGNEQFF

V gene: TRBV27
clone size: NA
D gene: TRBD1
J gene: TRBJ2-7
CDR3 DNA: TGTGCCAGCACCGCGACAGGGGCGTACTTC
CDR3 protein: CASTATGAYF

V gene: TRBV7-3
clone size: NA
D gene: TRBD1
J gene: TRBJ1-6
CDR3 DNA: TGTGCCAGCAGCTTAAGTCCCAGGCAGGGGGTCCATAATTCACCCCTCCACTTT
CDR3 protein: CASSLSPRQGVHNSPLHF

V gene: TRBV7-9
clone size: NA
D gene: NA
J gene: TRBJ2-7
CDR3 DNA: TGTGCCAGCAGCTTAGTATACGAGCAGTACTTC
CDR3 protein: CASSLVYEQYF

V gene: TRBV14
clone size: NA
D gene: TRBD1
J gene: TRBJ1-2
CDR3 DNA: TGTGCCAGCAGCCAAGGACAGGGGAACTATGGCTACACCTTC
CDR3 protein: CASSQGQGNYGYTF

V gene: TRBV9
clone size: NA
D gene: NA
J gene: TRBJ2-5
CDR3 DNA: TGTGCCAGCAGCGTCGGTACGGGGGGCCTCCAAGAGACCCAGTACTTC
CDR3 protein: CASSVGTGGLQETQYF

V gene: TRBV5-6
clone size: NA
D gene: NA
J gene: TRBJ1-5
CDR3 DNA: TGTGCCAGCAGCTTGGGGGGGGGCGATTTAAGACAGCCCCAGCATTTT
CDR3 protein: CASSLGGGDLRQPQHF

V gene: TRBV5-8
clone size: NA
D gene: NA
J gene: TRBJ1-5
CDR3 DNA: TGTGCCAGCCAGAGGGAGGGCAATCAGCCCCAGCATTTT
CDR3 protein: CASQREGNQPQHF

V gene: TRBV4-1
clone size: NA
D gene: NA
J gene: TRBJ2-1
CDR3 DNA: TGCGCCAGCAGCCAAAGTCTCATTAGTGAGCAGTTCTTC
CDR3 protein: CASSQSLISEQFF

V gene: TRBV14
clone size: once
D gene: NA
J gene: TRBJ2-7
CDR3 DNA: TGTGCCAGCAGCCGCGGACAGTACGAGCAGTACTTC
CDR3 protein: CASSRGQYEQYF

V gene: TRBV5-5
clone size: few
D gene: NA
J gene: TRBJ2-7
CDR3 DNA: TGTGCCAGCAGCTTAGGCAGGGGTCCCGATATCTACGAGCAGTACTTC
CDR3 protein: CASSLGRGPDIYEQYF

V gene: TRBV19
clone size: NA
D gene: TRBD1
J gene: TRBJ2-2
CDR3 DNA: TGTGCCAGTAGCGCCGGGACAGGGTACACCGGGGAGCTGTTTTTT
CDR3 protein: CASSAGTGYTGELFF

V gene: TRBV13
clone size: NA
D gene: TRBD2
J gene: TRBJ2-3
CDR3 DNA: TGTGCCAGCAGCTTAAGGACTAGCGGGTTCCCCTCCACAGATACGCAGTATTTT
CDR3 protein: CASSLRTSGFPSTDTQYF

V gene: TRBV7-2
clone size: NA
D gene: TRBD1
J gene: TRBJ1-5
CDR3 DNA: TGTGCCAGCAGCGGGGACAGGGAGCCCCAGCATTTT
CDR3 protein: CASSGDREPQHF

V gene: TRBV5-1
clone size: NA
D gene: NA
J gene: TRBJ1-4
CDR3 DNA: TGCGCCAGCAGCCGAGGGAGGGTTAATGAAAAACTGTTTTTT
CDR3 protein: CASSRGRVNEKLFF

V gene: TRBV9
clone size: NA
D gene: TRBD1
J gene: TRBJ2-5
CDR3 DNA: TGTGCCAGCAGCTTACAAGGACAGGGTTTAATGGAGACCCAGTACTTC
CDR3 protein: CASSLQGQGLMETQYF

V gene: TRBV6-5
clone size: NA
D gene: NA
J gene: TRBJ1-3
CDR3 DNA: TGTGCCAGCAGTACGGGGGGGGCAGGAAACACCATATATTTT
CDR3 protein: CASSTGGAGNTIYF

V gene: TRBV18
clone size: NA
D gene: TRBD1
J gene: TRBJ2-3
CDR3 DNA: TGTGCCAGCTCACTACAGGGGAGCACAGATACGCAGTATTTT
CDR3 protein: CASSLQGSTDTQYF

V gene: TRBV5-1
clone size: NA
D gene: NA
J gene: TRBJ2-1
CDR3 DNA: TGCGCCAGCAGCTTGCGAGAAGGGGATGAGCAGTTCTTC
CDR3 protein: CASSLREGDEQFF

V gene: TRBV9
clone size: once
D gene: TRBD1
J gene: TRBJ2-2
CDR3 DNA: TGTGCCAGCAGCGTAGTAAGCCGGGACAGGGGGCCGGGGGAGCTGTTTTTT
CDR3 protein: CASSVVSRDRGPGELFF

V gene: TRBV30
clone size: NA
D gene: TRBD1
J gene: TRBJ2-7
CDR3 DNA: TGTGCCTGGGGTGGACAGGAATCTTCCTACGAGCAGTACTTC
CDR3 protein: CAWGGQESSYEQYF

V gene: TRBV3-1/TRBV3-2
clone size: NA
D gene: TRBD1
J gene: TRBJ2-1
CDR3 DNA: TGTGCCAGCAGCCAAGGGACAGGGGACTACAATGAGCAGTTCTTC
CDR3 protein: CASSQGTGDYNEQFF

V gene: TRBV27
clone size: few
D gene: NA
J gene: TRBJ1-1
CDR3 DNA: TGTGCCAGCAGTTTATTCGGGGTAAAGAACACTGAAGCTTTCTTT
CDR3 protein: CASSLFGVKNTEAFF

V gene: TRBV27
clone size: few
D gene: TRBD2
J gene: TRBJ2-1
CDR3 DNA: TGTGCCAGCAGTCGCTACCAGCTAGCGGGGGGGGACAATGAGCAGTTCTTC
CDR3 protein: CASSRYQLAGGDNEQFF

V gene: TRBV5-6
clone size: NA
D gene: NA
J gene: TRBJ2-5
CDR3 DNA: TGTGCCAGCAGCTTGGGACGGAGGGTCCAAGAGACCCAGTACTTC
CDR3 protein: CASSLGRRVQETQYF

V gene: TRBV11-2
clone size: NA
D gene: TRBD2
J gene: TRBJ2-2
CDR3 DNA: TGTGCCAGCAGCTACCGCTCTTGGCGGGGGGGAAACACCGGGGAGCTGTTTTTT
CDR3 protein: CASSYRSWRGGNTGELFF

V gene: TRBV7-8
clone size: NA
D gene: TRBD1
J gene: TRBJ2-3
CDR3 DNA: TGTGCCAGCAGCCTAAGGGACAGTAGAACAGATACGCAGTATTTT
CDR3 protein: CASSLRDSRTDTQYF

V gene: TRBV4-1
clone size: NA
D gene: TRBD1
J gene: TRBJ1-6
CDR3 DNA: TGCGCCAGCAGCCAAGGACAGGGGGCAAATAATTCACCCCTCCACTTT
CDR3 protein: CASSQGQGANNSPLHF

V gene: TRBV29-1
clone size: NA
D gene: TRBD2
J gene: TRBJ2-1
CDR3 DNA: TGCAGCGTCGAAAGGACTAGCGGGGGAAATGAGCAGTTCTTC
CDR3 protein: CSVERTSGGNEQFF

V gene: TRBV2
clone size: NA
D gene: TRBD1
J gene: TRBJ1-4
CDR3 DNA: TGTGCCAGCAGAGGGACAGGGGCAGGTAATGAAAAACTGTTTTTT
CDR3 protein: CASRGTGAGNEKLFF

V gene: TRBV5-6
clone size: NA
D gene: NA
J gene: TRBJ1-6
CDR3 DNA: TGTGCCAGCAGCTTGGCCGCAGGGGAGAGCTCCTATAATTCACCCCTCCACTTT
CDR3 protein: CASSLAAGESSYNSPLHF

V gene: TRBV28
clone size: NA
D gene: NA
J gene: TRBJ2-5
CDR3 DNA: TGTGCCAGCAGCCCGACAGTCTATGGCCAGTACTTC
CDR3 protein: CASSPTVYGQYF

V gene: TRBV3-1/TRBV3-2
clone size: NA
D gene: NA
J gene: TRBJ2-5
CDR3 DNA: TGTGCCAGCAGCTCCCGGTACGGTCGAAAGACCCAGTACTTC
CDR3 protein: CASSSRYGRKTQYF

V gene: TRBV12-3/TRBV12-4
clone size: NA
D gene: NA
J gene: TRBJ2-1
CDR3 DNA: TGTGCCAGCAGTCCCCGAGGGTACAATGAGCAGTTCTTC
CDR3 protein: CASSPRGYNEQFF

V gene: TRBV11-2
clone size: once
D gene: TRBD1
J gene: TRBJ2-5
CDR3 DNA: TGTGCCAGCAGCTTAATGACAGGGGGCCTCCGCCTAGAGACCCAGTACTTC
CDR3 protein: CASSLMTGGLRLETQYF

V gene: TRBV7-8
clone size: NA
D gene: NA
J gene: TRBJ2-7
CDR3 DNA: TGTGCCAGCAGCCAGACGGAGACCCAACGGGGCGAGCAGTACTTC
CDR3 protein: CASSQTETQRGEQYF

V gene: TRBV7-3
clone size: NA
D gene: TRBD2
J gene: TRBJ2-3
CDR3 DNA: TGTGCCAGCAGCTTAGGGACTAGCATTGGGACAGATACGCAGTATTTT
CDR3 protein: CASSLGTSIGTDTQYF

V gene: TRBV3-1/TRBV3-2
clone size: NA
D gene: NA
J gene: TRBJ1-2
CDR3 DNA: TGTGCCAGCAGCCAAGCCAGGGACTATGGCTACACCTTC
CDR3 protein: CASSQARDYGYTF

V gene: TRBV3-1/TRBV3-2
clone size: NA
D gene: NA
J gene: TRBJ1-2
CDR3 DNA: TGTGCCAGCAGCCAAGTGGGCGATGGCTACACCTTC
CDR3 protein: CASSQVGDGYTF

V gene: TRBV4-2
clone size: NA
D gene: TRBD1
J gene: TRBJ1-2
CDR3 DNA: TGTGCCAGCAGCCAAGACAGGGGGAGCTATGGCTACACCTTC
CDR3 protein: CASSQDRGSYGYTF

V gene: TRBV12-3/TRBV12-4
clone size: NA
D gene: NA
J gene: TRBJ1-4
CDR3 DNA: TGTGCCAGCGGATTTGACAGTGAAAAACTGTTTTTT
CDR3 protein: CASGFDSEKLFF

V gene: TRBV4-1
clone size: NA
D gene: TRBD1
J gene: TRBJ2-7
CDR3 DNA: TGCGCCAGCAGCCACCCCGGACAGGCCACCTACGAGCAGTACTTC
CDR3 protein: CASSHPGQATYEQYF

V gene: TRBV4-2
clone size: NA
D gene: TRBD2
J gene: TRBJ2-1
CDR3 DNA: TGTGCCAGCAGCCTTAGGGGCACTAGCGGGGGGGTCGGGATGTACAATGAGCAGTTCTTC
CDR3 protein: CASSLRGTSGGVGMYNEQFF

V gene: TRBV4-1
clone size: few
D gene: NA
J gene: TRBJ1-4
CDR3 DNA: TGCGCCAGCAGCCAAGATCCCCGGACAGCAACTAATGAAAAACTGTTTTTT
CDR3 protein: CASSQDPRTATNEKLFF

V gene: TRBV7-2
clone size: NA
D gene: TRBD2
J gene: TRBJ2-1
CDR3 DNA: TGTGCCAGCAGCCCTCGGACTAGCGGGTTTGGGTACAATGAGCAGTTCTTC
CDR3 protein: CASSPRTSGFGYNEQFF

V gene: TRBV11-1
clone size: NA
D gene: NA
J gene: TRBJ2-7
CDR3 DNA: TGTGCCAGCAGCCGCATGCAGACAGCTTCCTACGAGCAGTACTTC
CDR3 protein: CASSRMQTASYEQYF

V gene: TRBV10-3
clone size: few
D gene: NA
J gene: TRBJ1-2
CDR3 DNA: TGTGCCATCAGAGTAGCCGGAGCTAACTATGGCTACACCTTC
CDR3 protein: CAIRVAGANYGYTF

V gene: TRBV5-4
clone size: NA
D gene: TRBD1
J gene: TRBJ2-1
CDR3 DNA: TGTGCCAGCAGTTCCGGACAGGGGACTTGGAATGAGCAGTTCTTC
CDR3 protein: CASSSGQGTWNEQFF